This T cell receptor beta chain came from a study of shared clonotypes between healthy human individuals. Overall study: The people who gave samples were a couple of women and a few men aged 18 to 49. Plates per donor: three CD4 naive, three CD4 memory, two CD8 naive, one CD8 memory. Regarding the study as a whole: Richness estimates generally favored naive over memory subsets. Shared clonotypes: approximately 4.5% naive CD4, roughly 3.5% naive CD8, roughly 2.2% memory CD4, 0.4% memory CD8.

Comment on this clone: The antigen is unknown.

Deletions cut 4 bases from V and 3 bases from J, with 11 bases between. This CDR3 is 13 amino acids long. Germline-derived CDR1 and CDR2 are SGHNT and YYREEE (reference sequence). Sequencing was performed with immunoSEQ multiplex PCR; in TCRdb, only in-frame clones are kept and a portion is missing. The data show more than 150,000 clones, 65% to 80% seen once. The sample was memory CD4+ T cells sorted from blood. Subset here: CD45RA-negative fraction. This receptor was identified in a young man in good health. The chain carries TRBV5-4 and TRBJ2-7, with D perhaps TRBD2 (6 bases). This CDR3 reads CASSPGGNYEQYF. Here the CDR3 DNA reads TGTGCCAGCAGCCCCGGGGGAAACTACGAGCAGTACTTC.